Shown below are 6 T cell receptor beta chains from a single sample sequenced in a study of T cell repertoires in ileal Crohn's disease. The table came from immunoSEQ multiplex PCR; TCRdb's copy has only in-frame clones and leaves some out. The sample yields about 11,000 clones, around 70% seen once. Time point indicated: neoterminal ileum biopsy at postoperative endoscopy, about 6 months after surgery. The sequenced sample was ileal tissue. These receptors were obtained from an adult with Crohn's disease.

The chain links TRBV7-2 to TRBJ1-4; 7 positions match TRBD1. The CDR3 extends over 14 amino acids. CDR1 SGHTA and CDR2 FQGNSA come from the germline V gene. With 5 bases clipped from V and 3 bases from J, the junction kept 3 bases outside the gene matches. CDR3 in DNA: TGTGCCAGCAGCCGGACAGGACCTAATGAAAAACTGTTTTTT. Its translation: CASSRTGPNEKLFF.

V gene TRBV19 combines with J gene TRBJ1-5; TRBD1 agrees at 8 bases. Germline V gene lookup returns CDR1 LNHDA and CDR2 SQIVND (reference sequence). The CDR3 contains 16 residues. J lost 5 bases, V lost 6 bases, and 12 bases had no gene match. CDR3 loop: CASRPPKAGGHQPQHF. The CDR3 DNA sequence: TGTGCCAGTAGACCACCGAAGGCAGGGGGCCATCAGCCCCAGCATTTT.

The rearrangement links TRBV6-5 to TRBJ1-1; 11 nucleotides agree with TRBD1. V was pared by 4 bases and J by 0 bases, with 4 bases of the junction left unmatched. The CDR3 is 16 residues long. Per the germline V gene, CDR1 is MNHEY and CDR2 is SVGAGI. CDR3 sequence: CASSWGQGGMNTEAFF. The CDR3 DNA sequence: TGTGCCAGCAGTTGGGGACAGGGGGGCATGAACACTGAAGCTTTCTTT.

The chain uses TRBV28 and TRBJ1-5; a weak D match, TRBD1 (5 bases). Trimming stripped 3 bases from V and 8 bases from J, with 20 bases between. The CDR3 has 16 amino acids. CDR1 and CDR2 from the germline V gene are MDHEN and SYDVKM. This chain's CDR3 is CASSFPLDGRGKPQHF. The CDR3 DNA is TGTGCCAGCAGTTTCCCCCTAGACGGAAGGGGAAAGCCCCAGCATTTT.

This clone was seen once. V is TRBV4-1 and J is TRBJ2-1, with D hard to call. This CDR3 is 12 amino acids long. CDR1 MGHRA and CDR2 YSYEKL come from the germline V gene. The V end was cut by 0 bases, the J end by 10 bases, with 7 bases between. The CDR3 coding sequence is TGCGCCAGCAGCCAAGATACTCTAGAGCAGTTCTTC. Encoded protein: CASSQDTLEQFF.

V and J are TRBV2 and TRBJ2-1; TRBD2 is a possible D gene (5 bases). CDR3 length: 11 amino acids. Germline-derived CDR1 and CDR2 are SNHLY and FYNNEI. Trimming stripped 6 bases from V and 7 bases from J, with 7 bases between. As DNA, the CDR3 is TGTGCCAGCAGAAGAGGGAATGAGCAGTTCTTC. Amino acid sequence: CASRRGNEQFF.